This T cell receptor beta chain was documented in a study of regulatory T cells in long-lasting Graves disease (dated by TCRdb to about 2021). In terms of the full investigation: To count as having persistent Graves' disease, a patient had to have received antithyroid drug treatment for over 5 years with TSH receptor autoantibodies remaining persistently positive. Patients with persistent Graves' disease were compared with patients with newly diagnosed Graves' disease using TCR sequencing and RNA sequencing of peripheral blood. The study took place in China and was registered as a clinical trial. TCR sequencing covered some 13 persistent and 20 newly diagnosed Graves' disease patients, 33 samples in total. On average, persistent Graves' disease patients in the clinical cohort had been on antithyroid drugs for around ten years.

Reading the germline V gene gives CDR1 MNHNS and CDR2 SASEGT. The CDR3 numbers 14 residues from cysteine through phenylalanine. The DNA shown is the 42-base CDR3, in frame from base 1. Trimming leaves V shorter by 6 bases and J shorter by 6 bases, with the junction holding 10 bases beyond the gene matches. Findings and caveats that apply to the study as a whole: As a limitation, the authors acknowledged that the small sample size may reduce accuracy. Compared with newly diagnosed patients, patients with persistent Graves' disease had lower TCR Shannon entropy and fewer highly expanded clones, which suggests clonal expansion. More public clonotypes were shared among persistent patients (roughly 2,900) than among newly diagnosed patients (966). TRBV28, TRBJ1-2 and TRBJ2-5 were preferentially used in persistent disease, while TRBV20-1 and TRBJ2-1 were favored in newly diagnosed disease. Sequencing and analysis were limited to the TCR beta chain. The study examined only peripheral blood because the primary lesion, thyroid tissue, could not be accessed.

At least ten counts were recorded for this clonotype. Its specific antigen is unknown. The record has no base qualities; no much larger clone is one base away. Libraries were made using multiplex PCR. Sequencing was carried out with an Illumina HiSeq 4000. iRepertoire HTBI primers and Arm-PCR amplification of CDR3 regions were used to construct TCR beta libraries. Before sequencing, the PCR products underwent gel purification. For the original study's pipeline: Gene usage analysis of CDR3 amino acid clonotypes relied on the approximately 62 TRBV and 13 to 15 TRBJ segments identified across samples. Filtered high-quality paired reads were merged into contigs using COPE and FqMerger. Contigs were aligned with BLAST to IMGT TRBV, TRBD and TRBJ reference genes, and CDR3 was defined per IMGT. Any clonotype with a frequency above 0.1% was classified as a highly expanded clone. Repertoire diversity was measured by Shannon entropy, and V-J evenness by the Gini coefficient. A clonotype found in more than one individual was treated as public. The public reads were reanalyzed by TCRdb: fastp trimming at Q25, MiXCR alignment, in-frame beta chains only. Rows with a matching CDR3 protein are joined into one entry that keeps the most common DNA and genes. In this record, the V and J calls reflect TCRdb's handling and not the investigators' own analysis. The sample yields some 430,000 distinct CDR3 sequences; 20% to 25% were counted once. The top ten clonotypes cover around 7% of the sample.

According to the study, the label for this sample's time point signals: persistent/refractory GD, antithyroid drugs over 5 years with positive TRAb. RNA was extracted from PBMCs in TRIzol for both TCR sequencing and RNA sequencing. The diagnosis of Graves' disease followed American Thyroid Association guidelines. Recruitment of patients was carried out at an endocrinology department in Xi'an, China. Each patient gave approximately 9 milliliters of peripheral blood, collected in an EDTA anticoagulant tube. PBMCs were isolated by Ficoll Paque Plus density gradient separation without further T cell sorting. An Agilent 2100 Bioanalyzer and agarose gel were used to check RNA quality, and a NanoDrop 2000 was used to measure RNA concentration.

This material consisted of peripheral blood mononuclear cells (PBMCs), taken when the disease was refractory, from a patient treated with antithyroid drugs. The chain employs TRBV6-1 and TRBJ2-7, with 8 bases aligning to TRBD2. This clonotype was sampled from a female donor with Graves disease. The DNA sequence reads TGTGCCAGCAGCCCCCAGCGGGAGAGGTTCGAGCAGTACTTC. The encoded protein is CASSPQRERFEQYF.